The 22 T cell receptor beta chains in this list originate from one sample, sequenced in a study of blood T cell repertoires in COVID-19. Libraries were prepared by immunoSEQ multiplex PCR; TCRdb keeps only in-frame clonotypes and omits some of them. The data hold approximately 190,000 clones, with about 80% observed a single time. The specimen was peripheral blood. These receptor sequences come from a human donor with acute or convalescent COVID-19. The donor label of this sample is uncertain.

The J gene is TRBJ2-1, the V gene TRBV5-1; TRBD2 matches at 9 bases. The CDR3 runs 16 residues. Germline V CDR1 and CDR2: SGHRS, YFSETQ. Losses at the gene ends were 3 bases for V and 8 bases for J; bases not matched to a gene: 12. The CDR3 sequence: CASSWRVAGGPDEQFF. DNA of the CDR3: TGCGCCAGCAGCTGGCGGGTGGCGGGAGGGCCGGATGAGCAGTTCTTC. The full variable domain, with the rest looked up from reference TRBV5-1 and TRBJ2-1, is KAGVTQTPRYLIKTRGQQVTLSCSPISGHRSVSWYQQTPGQGLQFLFEYFSETQRNKGNFPGRFSGRQFSNSRSEMNVSTLELGDSALYLCASSWRVAGGPDEQFFGPGTRLTVL.

This clone has a single count. The chain has TRBV19 and TRBJ1-2, with 7 bases matching TRBD1. This CDR3 comprises 14 residues. CDR1 and CDR2 from the germline V gene are LNHDA and SQIVND (reference sequence). Trimming removed 6 bases from V and 4 bases from J; junction bases left unmatched: 8. The CDR3 loop reads CASRVSGTAYGYTF. The CDR3, as DNA: TGTGCCAGTAGAGTTAGTGGGACAGCCTATGGCTACACCTTC.

This chain links TRBV9 with TRBJ1-5; the D is unclear. Trimming shortened V by 4 bases and J by 0 bases, and 8 bases separated the two germline ends. CDR1 is SGDLS and CDR2 is YYNGEE in the germline V gene. The CDR3 sequence is 14 residues long. CDR3 protein: CASSLHGSNQPQHF. As DNA, the CDR3 is TGTGCCAGCAGCCTCCACGGTAGCAATCAGCCCCAGCATTTT.

This sequence joins TRBV5-4 and TRBJ2-7, with D hard to call. V was clipped by 1 base and J by 5 bases, with 4 bases between them. This CDR3 contains 11 residues. CDR1 is SGHNT and CDR2 is YYREEE in the germline V gene (reference sequence). The CDR3 nucleotides read TGTGCCAGCAGCTTGAACAACGAGCAGTACTTC. Amino acids: CASSLNNEQYF. The entire variable domain, with the rest obtained from reference TRBV5-4 and TRBJ2-7, is as follows: ETGVTQSPTHLIKTRGQQVTLRCSSQSGHNTVSWYQQALGQGPQFIFQYYREEENGRGNFPPRFSGLQFPNYSSELNVNALELDDSALYLCASSLNNEQYFGPGTRLTVT.

The genes are TRBV10-3 and TRBJ1-1, with a possible D match to TRBD1 (5 bases). V was pared by 8 bases and J by 4 bases, with 17 bases between. The V gene's germline CDR1 is ENHRY and CDR2 SYGVKD. This CDR3 has 14 residues. The CDR3 bases are TGTGCCATCGGACCACTGGCAGGGCCCACTGAAGCTTTCTTT. Protein: CAIGPLAGPTEAFF.

This rearrangement joins TRBV7-9 to TRBJ1-1; tentatively, D is TRBD1 (5 bases). Germline-derived CDR1 and CDR2 are SEHNR and FQNEAQ (reference sequence). This CDR3 contains 16 residues. Trimming removed 2 bases at V and 6 bases at J, with 19 bases between. CDR3 in amino acids: CASSLSGGGVVAEAFF. CDR3 sequence (DNA): TGTGCCAGCAGCTTAAGCGGGGGAGGGGTGGTCGCTGAAGCTTTCTTT.

The chain couples TRBV7-2 to TRBJ1-2, with D hard to call. The CDR3 runs to 13 residues. The germline V gene encodes CDR1 SGHTA and CDR2 FQGNSA. Trimming stripped 3 bases from V and 8 bases from J, with 13 bases between. The DNA of the CDR3 is TGTGCCAGCAGCTTTTACAGCTCTGGGGGCTACACCTTC. This codes for CASSFYSSGGYTF.

This chain joins TRBV18 and TRBJ1-6; 9 bases agree with TRBD1. Germline CDR1 and CDR2: KGHSH and LQKENI. This CDR3 comprises 14 residues. V was pared by 6 bases and J by 10 bases, with 7 bases of the junction left unmatched. CDR3 DNA: TGTGCCAGCTCCCCGGACAGGGGAGGCTCACCCCTCCACTTT. It yields the protein CASSPDRGGSPLHF.

The genes are TRBV4-3 and TRBJ1-2; 7 bases map to TRBD1. Germline lookup yields CDR1 LGHNA and CDR2 YSLEER. The CDR3 length is 15 residues. With 1 base clipped from V and 2 bases from J, the junction kept 4 bases outside the gene matches. CDR3 sequence: CASSQGAGGNYGYTF. The CDR3 DNA is TGCGCCAGCAGCCAAGGCGCAGGGGGAAACTATGGCTACACCTTC.

CDR3 bases: TGTGCCAGCAGTTCGGAGGCCGACAATCAGCCCCAGCATTTT. It codes for CASSSEADNQPQHF. The chain uses TRBV28 and TRBJ1-5; no clear D. Between the trimmed V and J ends, which lost 4 bases and 3 bases, there was a span of 10 bases. The length of the CDR3 is 14 residues. CDR1 MDHEN and CDR2 SYDVKM come from the germline V gene.

The rearrangement uses TRBV7-8 and TRBJ2-2; no firm D call. CDR3 size: 13 residues. V was trimmed by 2 bases and J by 4 bases, leaving 5 bases between them. CDR1 SGHVS and CDR2 FQNEAQ come from the germline V gene. In DNA form, the CDR3 reads TGTGCCAGCAGCTTATCCGGCACCGGGGAGCTGTTTTTT. Translating gives CASSLSGTGELFF. Full variable domain (outside the CDR3, taken from reference TRBV7-8 and TRBJ2-2): GAGVSQSPRYKVAKRGQDVALRCDPISGHVSLFWYQQALGQGPEFLTYFQNEAQLDKSGLPSDRFFAERPEGSVSTLKIQRTQQEDSAVYLCASSLSGTGELFFGEGSRLTVL.

This chain connects TRBV6-6 to TRBJ1-6; D gene unclear. The V end was cut by 4 bases, the J end by 10 bases, with 11 bases between. Germline-derived CDR1 and CDR2 are MNHNY and SVGAGI (reference sequence). The CDR3 is 13 amino acids. This CDR3 reads CASSSQTFSPLHF. The CDR3 DNA reads TGTGCCAGCAGTTCACAGACATTCTCACCCCTCCACTTT.

The rearrangement uses TRBV7-2 and TRBJ1-1; TRBD1 is a possible D gene (6 bases). The V end lost 5 bases, the J end lost 3 bases, and 13 bases lay between the germline ends. This CDR3 is 14 amino acids long. Germline values: CDR1 SGHTA, CDR2 FQGNSA. The DNA for the CDR3 is TGTGCCAGCAGCGAGCGAGACAGGCACACTGAAGCTTTCTTT. This gives the protein CASSERDRHTEAFF.

The chain employs TRBV7-2 and TRBJ1-6; the D gene is possibly TRBD1 (5 bases). V was pared by 1 base and J by 7 bases, with 14 bases between. CDR3 length: 16 amino acids. Germline CDR1 SGHTA, CDR2 FQGNSA. The CDR3 here is CASSLVPRGKNSPLHF. The DNA of the CDR3 is TGTGCCAGCAGCTTAGTGCCCCGGGGGAAGAATTCACCCCTCCACTTT. Supplemented by reference TRBV7-2 and TRBJ1-6, the full variable domain reads GAGVSQSPSNKVTEKGKDVELRCDPISGHTALYWYRQSLGQGLEFLIYFQGNSAPDKSGLPSDRFSAERTGGSVSTLTIQRTQQEDSAVYLCASSLVPRGKNSPLHFGNGTRLTVT.

V usage is TRBV7-2 and J usage is TRBJ2-3; D might be TRBD2 (6 bases). Trimming pared 4 bases from V and 10 bases from J, leaving 12 bases between. This CDR3 spans 12 amino acids. Germline V gene sequence: CDR1 SGHTA, CDR2 FQGNSA. CDR3 in DNA: TGTGCCAGCAGCTCCGGACTACCTCCGCAGTATTTT. Amino acid sequence: CASSSGLPPQYF.

The chain joins TRBV30 to TRBJ1-1, with a tentative D call TRBD1 (6 bases). The germline V gene encodes CDR1 GTSNPN and CDR2 SVGIG (reference sequence). The V gene lost 3 bases and the J gene lost 8 bases, with 19 bases spanning the gap. The CDR3 is made up of 14 amino acids. The CDR3 protein is CAWSRHRVYGEAFF. The CDR3 nucleotides are TGTGCCTGGAGCCGCCACAGGGTTTACGGGGAAGCTTTCTTT.

The V call is TRBV6-5, the J call TRBJ2-1; 10 bases align to TRBD2. Trimming removed 4 bases from V and 7 bases from J; junction bases left unmatched: 1. The CDR3 has 13 amino acids. In germline, CDR1 is MNHEY, CDR2 SVGAGI. CDR3 in amino acids: CASSSSGSNEQFF. The CDR3 DNA sequence: TGTGCCAGCAGTTCTAGCGGGAGTAATGAGCAGTTCTTC.

The chain couples TRBV2 to TRBJ1-6; TRBD1 matches 10 bases. CDR1 and CDR2 from the germline V gene are SNHLY and FYNNEI. V was pared by 7 bases and J by 7 bases, with 13 bases of the junction left unmatched. The CDR3 runs 17 residues. CDR3 residues: CASNPGTGARTNSPLHF. The DNA for the CDR3 is TGTGCCAGCAACCCCGGGACAGGGGCGCGGACGAATTCACCCCTCCACTTT.

CDR3 in DNA: TGTGCCAGCAGTGAAAATGGGGCAGGGGTTGAAAAACTGTTTTTT. The encoded protein is CASSENGAGVEKLFF. The V gene is TRBV2, the J gene TRBJ1-4; perhaps TRBD1 as D (6 bases). The CDR3 loop spans 15 amino acids. Trimming shortened V by 2 bases and J by 7 bases, and 14 bases separated the two germline ends. CDR1 and CDR2 from the germline V gene are SNHLY and FYNNEI.

The V call is TRBV3-1 (or the pseudogene TRBV3-2), the J call TRBJ1-5; 8 bases are a match to TRBD1. CDR1 and CDR2 (germline): LGHDT, YNNKEL (reference sequence). The length of the CDR3 is 14 residues. V was pared by 5 bases and J by 7 bases, with 7 bases of the junction left unmatched. CDR3: CASSKTGGGQPQHF. DNA for the CDR3: TGTGCCAGCAGCAAAACAGGGGGAGGGCAGCCCCAGCATTTT.

V is TRBV6-5 and J is TRBJ1-2; perhaps TRBD1 as D (6 bases). CDR3 size: 14 residues. Germline V gene sequence: CDR1 MNHEY, CDR2 SVGAGI. Deletions cut 6 bases from V and 6 bases from J, with 17 bases between. This CDR3 reads CASSRGGGGDGYTF. CDR3 DNA: TGTGCCAGCAGCCGGGGGGGCGGGGGCGATGGCTACACCTTC.

A few counts support this clone. J is TRBJ1-6 and V is TRBV30; 7 positions match TRBD1. The CDR3 runs 16 residues. J lost 0 bases, V lost 3 bases, and 5 bases had no gene match. Germline V gene lookup returns CDR1 GTSNPN and CDR2 SVGIG (reference sequence). The CDR3 region has the DNA TGTGCCTGGAGGGACAGGATGAGCTCCTATAATTCACCCCTCCACTTT. Translating it yields CAWRDRMSSYNSPLHF.